These 24 T cell receptor beta chains were all obtained from the same sample, sequenced in a study of blood T cell repertoires in COVID-19. Profiling relied on immunoSEQ multiplex PCR, and the TCRdb table lists in-frame clones only, not all of them. The table includes approximately 76,000 clones, around 90% detected once. Sequencing input: peripheral blood. The receptors derive from a man aged 25 to 40 with acute or convalescent COVID-19.

J is TRBJ2-7 and V is TRBV28, with TRBD2 identical over 7 bases. Germline values: CDR1 MDHEN, CDR2 SYDVKM. This CDR3 spans 13 amino acids. With V trimmed by 5 bases and J by 1 base, 2 bases remained unmatched. The CDR3 protein is CASSPGGSYEQYF. CDR3 DNA: TGTGCCAGCAGTCCCGGGGGGTCCTACGAGCAGTACTTC.

The chain uses TRBV27 and TRBJ2-7; a weak D match, TRBD2 (5 bases). V dropped 5 bases and J dropped 4 bases, with 15 bases sitting between them. This CDR3 comprises 14 residues. CDR1 is MNHEY and CDR2 is SMNVEV in the germline V gene (reference sequence). As DNA, the CDR3 is TGTGCCAGCAGTCTCTCACGGGGTGGGTACGAGCAGTACTTC. It codes for CASSLSRGGYEQYF.

The CDR3 nucleotides are TGTGCCAGCAGCCAAGTAAGGGGGGGTGAGCAGTACTTC. As protein: CASSQVRGGEQYF. The chain carries TRBV3-1 (or the pseudogene TRBV3-2) and TRBJ2-7; the D gene is possibly TRBD2 (7 bases). This CDR3 is built from 13 residues. Germline values: CDR1 LGHDT, CDR2 YNNKEL (reference sequence). Trimming pared 1 base from V and 7 bases from J, leaving 11 bases between.

The chain joins TRBV4-1 to TRBJ2-3; 13 bases align to TRBD2. The CDR3 length is 17 residues. The V gene's germline CDR1 is MGHRA and CDR2 YSYEKL. V trimming: 4 bases; J trimming: 4 bases; junction bases outside the gene matches: 8. CDR3 DNA: TGCGCCAGCAGCCGGGGCGGGACTAGCGGGAATTCAGATACGCAGTATTTT. Its translation is CASSRGGTSGNSDTQYF.

The chain employs TRBV11-1 and TRBJ2-5; the D gene is possibly TRBD1 (6 bases). Trimming shortened V by 8 bases and J by 5 bases, and 15 bases separated the two germline ends. Germline V gene sequence: CDR1 SGHAT, CDR2 FQDESV (reference sequence). This CDR3 comprises 13 residues. CDR3 sequence reads: CASSQTGRETQYF. The CDR3 region has the DNA TGTGCCAGCTCTCAAACAGGGCGGGAGACCCAGTACTTC.

On this clone: The same CDR3 arises from other DNA sequences in this sample as well. The rearrangement joins TRBV5-4 to TRBJ2-3; 8 bases agree with TRBD2. Trimming took 0 bases from V and 1 from J; bases not matched to a gene: 1. The CDR3 is 15 amino acids. The germline V gene has CDR1 SGHNT and CDR2 YYREEE (reference sequence). CDR3 coding DNA: TGTGCCAGCAGCTTGGCGCGGGAGGGCACAGATACGCAGTATTTT. Translated: CASSLAREGTDTQYF.

This chain joins TRBV6-2 or TRBV6-3 and TRBJ2-5; 7 nucleotides line up with TRBD1. V was clipped by 5 bases and J by 4 bases; unmatched bases: 10. The CDR3 covers 15 residues. Germline V gives CDR1 MNHEY, CDR2 SVGEGT. CDR3: CASSAGTAVRETQYF. The CDR3 DNA sequence: TGTGCCAGCAGTGCCGGGACAGCCGTGCGAGAGACCCAGTACTTC.

The chain is built from TRBV6-1 and TRBJ2-1, with 7 bases lining up with TRBD1. The J segment lost 0 bases and the V segment lost 3 bases, leaving 2 bases of the junction unmatched. This CDR3 region has 15 residues. Germline V gene sequence: CDR1 MNHNS, CDR2 SASEGT. The CDR3 here is CASSDAGGSYNEQFF. CDR3 sequence (DNA): TGTGCCAGCAGTGATGCAGGGGGCTCCTACAATGAGCAGTTCTTC.

The rearrangement uses TRBV6-5 and TRBJ2-2; TRBD1 aligns across 9 bases. CDR3 length: 16 amino acids. CDR1 and CDR2 from the germline V gene are MNHEY and SVGAGI. V trimming: 2 bases; J trimming: 6 bases; junction bases outside the gene matches: 7. The DNA of the CDR3 is TGTGCCAGCAGTTACGGGGGGACAGGGAGGGCCGGGGAGCTGTTTTTT. Protein product: CASSYGGTGRAGELFF.

This clone was counted only a few times. This rearrangement joins TRBV6-4 to TRBJ2-3, with 8 bases aligning to TRBD2. Germline lookup yields CDR1 MRHNA and CDR2 SNTAGT. The CDR3 is made up of 13 amino acids. Losses at the gene ends were 4 bases for V and 3 bases for J; bases not matched to a gene: 0. The CDR3 DNA reads TGTGCCAGCAGTGCTAGCGGGACAGATACGCAGTATTTT. Translated: CASSASGTDTQYF.

This clone was counted a few times. This sequence joins TRBV7-2 and TRBJ1-2, with 10 bases fitting TRBD1. J was trimmed by 8 bases and V by 5 bases; bases with no gene match: 8. The germline gives CDR1 SGHTA, CDR2 FQGNSA. This CDR3 contains 14 residues. The DNA for the CDR3 is TGTGCCAGCAGCGTCCGGGACAGGGGAAAAGGCTACACCTTC. Translated: CASSVRDRGKGYTF.

This clone has a count of ten or more. The V call is TRBV5-1, the J call TRBJ1-1, with D maybe TRBD1 (5 bases). V was trimmed by 0 bases and J by 5 bases, leaving 8 bases between them. The CDR3 length is 13 residues. Germline lookup yields CDR1 SGHRS and CDR2 YFSETQ. CDR3 nucleotide sequence: TGCGCCAGCAGCTTGGGACAGATAACTGAAGCTTTCTTT. Translated: CASSLGQITEAFF. Full variable domain (remainder filled in from reference TRBV5-1 and TRBJ1-1): KAGVTQTPRYLIKTRGQQVTLSCSPISGHRSVSWYQQTPGQGLQFLFEYFSETQRNKGNFPGRFSGRQFSNSRSEMNVSTLELGDSALYLCASSLGQITEAFFGQGTRLTVV.

The rearrangement uses TRBV12-3 or TRBV12-4 and TRBJ1-1; unclear D gene. CDR3 length: 12 residues. With 4 bases removed from V and 6 bases from J, the gap between germline ends came to 9 bases. The CDR3, as DNA: TGTGCCAGCAGTTCCCCCGGGGCTGAAGCTTTCTTT. Translated: CASSSPGAEAFF.

The V call is TRBV19, the J call TRBJ1-5; a weak D match, TRBD1 (5 bases). The V gene's germline CDR1 is LNHDA and CDR2 SQIVND (reference sequence). Trimming took off 5 bases at V and 7 bases at J, with 18 bases between the two ends. The CDR3 totals 15 residues. CDR3 protein: CASSSGQISRQPQHF. CDR3 sequence (DNA): TGTGCCAGTAGTTCAGGACAAATTTCGAGGCAGCCCCAGCATTTT.

The rearrangement uses TRBV5-4 and TRBJ2-7; D is perhaps TRBD1 (6 bases). V lost 1 base, J lost 3 bases, and 11 bases lay in between. CDR1 and CDR2 from the germline V gene are SGHNT and YYREEE (reference sequence). The CDR3 is made up of 14 amino acids. CDR3 nucleotide sequence: TGTGCCAGCAGCTTGCACGGGACACACTACGAGCAGTACTTC. It specifies CASSLHGTHYEQYF. Full variable domain (outside the CDR3, taken from reference TRBV5-4 and TRBJ2-7): ETGVTQSPTHLIKTRGQQVTLRCSSQSGHNTVSWYQQALGQGPQFIFQYYREEENGRGNFPPRFSGLQFPNYSSELNVNALELDDSALYLCASSLHGTHYEQYFGPGTRLTVT.

V and J are TRBV10-2 and TRBJ2-5; TRBD2 might be the D (6 bases). The CDR3 extends over 12 amino acids. Trimming took off 7 bases at V and 5 bases at J, with 11 bases between the two ends. The V gene's germline CDR1 is WSHSY and CDR2 SAAADI. The CDR3 region is CASKRAGETQYF. The CDR3 DNA is TGCGCCAGCAAAAGAGCGGGCGAGACCCAGTACTTC.

The V call is TRBV27, the J call TRBJ2-3; D may be TRBD2 (5 bases). The CDR3 has 15 amino acids. V lost 5 bases and J 2 bases, leaving 14 bases between the germline ends. Germline V CDR1 and CDR2: MNHEY, SMNVEV (reference sequence). CDR3 residues: CASSPRAMFTDTQYF. CDR3 DNA: TGTGCCAGCAGTCCGCGGGCGATGTTCACAGATACGCAGTATTTT.

This sequence joins TRBV5-1 and TRBJ2-1; 7 bases are shared with TRBD2. The CDR3 sequence is 17 residues long. Trimming cost V 0 bases and J 4 bases; bases outside gene matches: 10. Germline V gives CDR1 SGHRS, CDR2 YFSETQ. Here the CDR3 DNA reads TGCGCCAGCAGCTTGGCCGTAGGGAGGGGCCGTTACAATGAGCAGTTCTTC. Translated, it gives CASSLAVGRGRYNEQFF.

The chain is built from TRBV28 and TRBJ1-2, with 12 bases lining up with TRBD1. V was clipped by 7 bases and J by 3 bases; unmatched bases: 6. There are 15 residues in the CDR3. Looked up from germline, CDR1 is MDHEN and CDR2 is SYDVKM. Here the CDR3 reads CASNRDRGPYYGYTF. DNA for the CDR3: TGTGCCAGCAACCGGGACAGGGGGCCGTACTATGGCTACACCTTC.

The chain combines TRBV19 with TRBJ2-5; TRBD2 might be the D (6 bases). CDR3 length equals 15 residues. V lost 6 bases and J 7 bases, leaving 21 bases between the germline ends. Germline V gene sequence: CDR1 LNHDA, CDR2 SQIVND (reference sequence). Written as DNA, the CDR3 is TGTGCCAGTAGCCTCAGCCGGGACTCCTGGTTGACCCAGTACTTC. Translated: CASSLSRDSWLTQYF.

This chain connects TRBV29-1 to TRBJ1-4; 7 nucleotides agree with TRBD1. The V segment lost 3 bases and the J segment 8 bases; nucleotides outside the gene matches: 12. This CDR3 is 15 amino acids long. CDR1 is SQVTM, CDR2 ANQGSEA, per germline. CDR3 nucleotides: TGCAGCGTTGAGGGCACAGGGGCGGGGAGGGAAAAACTGTTTTTT. This encodes CSVEGTGAGREKLFF. Combining the CDR3 with reference TRBV29-1 and TRBJ1-4 gives the whole variable domain SAVISQKPSRDICQRGTSLTIQCQVDSQVTMMFWYRQQPGQSLTLIATANQGSEATYESGFVIDKFPISRPNLTFSTLTVSNMSPEDSSIYLCSVEGTGAGREKLFFGSGTQLSVL.

The V call is TRBV6-5, the J call TRBJ2-2; 12 bases line up with TRBD2. The germline V gene has CDR1 MNHEY and CDR2 SVGAGI. V dropped 6 bases and J dropped 7; count of bases not matched to a gene: 3. The CDR3 sequence is 14 residues long. The CDR3 protein is CASRTSGRIGELFF. CDR3 DNA sequence: TGTGCCAGCAGGACTAGCGGGAGAATCGGGGAGCTGTTTTTT.

V and J are TRBV4-3 and TRBJ2-7; weak D call: TRBD2 (5 bases). Germline V gene data show CDR1 as LGHNA and CDR2 as YSLEER. CDR3 length: 15 residues. V dropped 0 bases and J dropped 2 bases, with 11 bases sitting between them. The CDR3 DNA reads TGCGCCAGCAGCCAAGATGGTGGGAGTCCCTACGAGCAGTACTTC. It translates to CASSQDGGSPYEQYF.

A single count supports this clone. The chain has TRBV18 and TRBJ2-5; 7 bases match TRBD2. Trimming took 3 bases from V and 4 from J; bases not matched to a gene: 5. Germline V gives CDR1 KGHSH, CDR2 LQKENI. This CDR3 comprises 14 residues. The CDR3 nucleotides read TGTGCCAGCTCACCGGGACTACTGCCAGAGACCCAGTACTTC. Protein sequence: CASSPGLLPETQYF.